These T cell receptor beta chains were read from a single sample in a study of regulatory T cells in long-lasting Graves disease. TCRdb passed the multiplex PCR reads through MiXCR, listing each CDR3 protein once. This sample yields 400,000 to 550,000 distinct CDR3 sequences, of which less than 20% are seen a single time; around 10% belongs to the top ten. These data also featured in a second study, about T cells in Graves' hyperthyroidism and ophthalmopathy.

Sequencing used peripheral blood mononuclear cells (PBMCs), obtained at new diagnosis, from a patient treated with antithyroid drugs. The receptors originated from a woman in her twenties or thirties with Graves disease. CDR3s include the opening cysteine and the closing phenylalanine or tryptophan.

TRBV20-1 CSANTLWTGDQETQYF
TRBV7-9 CASSSGQGSEAFF
TRBV20-1 CSARDGEHIQETQYF
TRBV19 CASKKSGASYEQYF
TRBV4-3 CASSQELGARDEKLFF
TRBV6-2/TRBV6-3 CASNNLDTLIYEQYF
TRBV7-8 CASSSDRIRGRQPQHF
TRBV6-1 CASSRSGQGAYYEQYF
TRBV14 CASSQGVYEQYF
TRBV28 CASSLPSGLKETQYF
TRBV15 CATSIGLAGPSSYEQYF
TRBV2 CASSVGLGRYNEQFF
TRBV3-1 CASSQAGGPREQFF
TRBV28 CASRLDTGGYGYTF
TRBV3-1 CASSQPTRSYEQYF
TRBV4-1 CASSQEFQGGQPQHF
TRBV10-3 CAISEGRTNTGELFF
TRBV20-1 CSASPGRLDNEQFF
TRBV28 CASRSYGQGRSPLHF
TRBV18 CASSPSSSGANVLTF
TRBV5-1 CASSLSAANTGELFF
TRBV20-1 CSARRQGASNTEAFF
TRBV28 CASSLSQPGQPQHF
TRBV5-1 CASSADGGGNREFF
TRBV11-2 CASSSRLGLAGGFGWDNEQFF
TRBV2 CASSAGAYNEQFF
TRBV4-3 CASSLDRGHDQPQHF
TRBV20-1 CSAPETGLSVEQFF
TRBV20-1 CSGRFQGQETQYF
TRBV9 CASSGHSGNNNEQFF
TRBV6-1 CASSRLNGLVNEQFF
TRBV7-2 CASSQPGAVRTGELFF
TRBV6-2/TRBV6-3 CASSYHRRATGGTEQFF
TRBV4-1 CASSQDRGGRVAKNIQYF
TRBV5-5 CASRPQEMNTEAFF
TRBV11-2 CASSSDPRSYQETQYF
TRBV11-2 CASSWGGSYEQYF
TRBV6-5 CASSYASGSNNEQFF
TRBV7-8 CASSKQGGSKGEQFF
TRBV12-3/TRBV12-4 CASRAQGQLFF
TRBV6-2/TRBV6-3 CASSYAGQSTDTQYF
TRBV9 CASSAGGYTIYF
TRBV27 CASSLGAGTVYNEQFF
TRBV29-1 CSVEREYEQYF
TRBV7-9 CASSPASGPYNEQFF
TRBV19 CASSRYQGGSNQPQHF
TRBV6-1 CASSPGRAKYGYTF
TRBV2 CASQSGGDIQYF
TRBV7-2 CASSYRDRSNEKLFF
TRBV7-8 CASSFRDRRDEQYF
TRBV5-4 CASSPGPNVVVGTGVLSEQYF
TRBV5-1 CASSWDTSYEQYF
TRBV4-1 CASSQDRNTGELFF
TRBV20-1 CSAAGQGADSEQYF
TRBV2 CASSAPIRSSNQPQHF
TRBV10-3 CAISEPMKGAESYEQYF
TRBV10-1 CASSPGLAGGADTQYF
TRBV11-2 CASSRRDSHTGELFF
TRBV5-1 CATSASGETQYF
TRBV20-1 CSANGGSGNTIYF